These T cell receptor beta chains were read from a single sample in a study of identical twins. MiXCR, applied by TCRdb to the 5' RACE reads, yields one record per CDR3 protein. The sample has just over 500,000 distinct CDR3 sequences, roughly 21% seen once. This sample was also put to use in a study of T cells expressing NK-cell markers.

Material for sequencing was CD4+ T cells sorted from blood. The receptors derive from a woman under 30 in good health. The CDR3 runs from the conserved cysteine through the conserved F or W. The order of the fields is CDR3 DNA, CDR3 protein, clone size, J gene, D gene, V gene. D genes are given only for firm matches. Some rows mark clone size as missing; the rest say once, few, many or name a class of expanded clone.

TGCGCCAGCAGCTTGGAGGGCAGCGGGAACACCATATATTTT | CASSLEGSGNTIYF | . | TRBJ1-3 | . | TRBV5-1
TGCAGCGTGCGAGGGGGGACTAGCAGCAATGAGCAGTTCTTC | CSVRGGTSSNEQFF | . | TRBJ2-1 | TRBD2 | TRBV29-1
TGTGCCAGCAGCACCCGGGACTATGCTCGGATCACCAATGAGCAGTTCTTC | CASSTRDYARITNEQFF | . | TRBJ2-1 | TRBD2 | TRBV5-5
TGTGCCAGCAATGGAGGGGCTGGGGAGCAGTTCTTC | CASNGGAGEQFF | few | TRBJ2-1 | . | TRBV6-6
TGTGCCAGCAGCGTATTTACTAGCGGAGAGACCCAGTACTTC | CASSVFTSGETQYF | . | TRBJ2-5 | TRBD2 | TRBV9
TGCAGCGCCCCCCCCGGCTCTCGAAAACGCTCCTACGAGCAGTACTTC | CSAPPGSRKRSYEQYF | few | TRBJ2-7 | . | TRBV20-1
TGTGCCAGCAGCGTCTCCCAGGGGCGGACCACTGAAGCTTTCTTT | CASSVSQGRTTEAFF | few | TRBJ1-1 | . | TRBV9
TGTGCCAGCAGCTTAGGGTACTCTCAAGAGACCCAGTACTTC | CASSLGYSQETQYF | . | TRBJ2-5 | . | TRBV7-7
TGTGCCAGCAGCCAGAATTTCGGGCTAGCCGGGAACCCCAATGAGCAGTTCTTC | CASSQNFGLAGNPNEQFF | . | TRBJ2-1 | . | TRBV3-1
TGCGCCAGCAGCGCCGGACAGAGTTCACCCCTCCACTTT | CASSAGQSSPLHF | . | TRBJ1-6 | . | TRBV5-1
TGTGCCAGCCAACAGGGGTCCTATTCACCCCTCCACTTT | CASQQGSYSPLHF | . | TRBJ1-6 | TRBD1 | TRBV3-1
TGCGCCAGCAGCAGAGACATGAACACTGAAGCTTTCTTT | CASSRDMNTEAFF | few | TRBJ1-1 | . | TRBV5-1
TGCAGTGCAGGCGACAGGGGGCTTGGTCAGCCCCAGCATTTT | CSAGDRGLGQPQHF | . | TRBJ1-5 | TRBD1 | TRBV20-1
TGTGCCATCAGTGAGTCGGCTAGCGCCCTCAATGAGCAGTTCTTC | CAISESASALNEQFF | medium-sized | TRBJ2-1 | . | TRBV10-3
TGTGCCAGCAGTTTAGCAGGGAAAGATAATTCACCCCTCCACTTT | CASSLAGKDNSPLHF | few | TRBJ1-6 | . | TRBV12-3/TRBV12-4
TGCGCCAGCAGTGAGGCTAGCTACTCCTACAATGAGCAGTTCTTC | CASSEASYSYNEQFF | . | TRBJ2-1 | . | TRBV10-1
TGTGCCAGCGTCCCGGGAGCTAGCAGATACGGGCAAGAGACCCAGTACTTC | CASVPGASRYGQETQYF | many | TRBJ2-5 | . | TRBV12-3/TRBV12-4
TGTGCCAGCTCGGCGACAGCAGTGAACACTGAAGCTTTCTTT | CASSATAVNTEAFF | . | TRBJ1-1 | . | TRBV18
TGTGCCAGCAGCCACCTCTCTAGTGGCTACACCTTC | CASSHLSSGYTF | . | TRBJ1-2 | . | TRBV3-1
TGTGCCTGGTCACAGGGGAACACTGAAGCTTTCTTT | CAWSQGNTEAFF | few | TRBJ1-1 | . | TRBV30
TGCAGTGCCCACCCTCCGGGACAGGGGGTAAAGACCCAGTACTTC | CSAHPPGQGVKTQYF | few | TRBJ2-5 | TRBD1 | TRBV20-1
TGTGCCAGCAGCTTAGCGGCGGGGGGCCAAAATACGCAGTATTTT | CASSLAAGGQNTQYF | few | TRBJ2-3 | TRBD2 | TRBV7-3
TGCAGTGCTAGAGCGGGGCACGAGCAGTTCTTC | CSARAGHEQFF | . | TRBJ2-1 | . | TRBV20-1
TGTGCCAGCACTAGCCGGGACAGAGCCTACGAGCAGTACTTC | CASTSRDRAYEQYF | many | TRBJ2-7 | TRBD1 | TRBV6-1
TGTGCCAGCAGCTTAGGGGGGGACCCCTACGAGCAGTACTTC | CASSLGGDPYEQYF | few | TRBJ2-7 | . | TRBV7-9
TGCGCCAGCAGCCAAGACGCTAGCGGCTACACAGATACGCAGTATTTT | CASSQDASGYTDTQYF | . | TRBJ2-3 | TRBD2 | TRBV4-3
TGCAGCGCGCGGGACAGCGGTATGGGCTACACCTTC | CSARDSGMGYTF | few | TRBJ1-2 | TRBD1 | TRBV29-1
TGTGCCAGCAGTCCGTATTCCGGGACTCGAGGGACCTATGGCTACACCTTC | CASSPYSGTRGTYGYTF | few | TRBJ1-2 | . | TRBV12-3/TRBV12-4
TGTGCCGCCCGACAGGAGGTATCGGGACAGAATGAAGCTTTCTTT | CAARQEVSGQNEAFF | few | TRBJ1-1 | TRBD1 | TRBV10-3
TGTGCCAGCACCCCCGGGACTAGCTCAGATACGCAGTATTTT | CASTPGTSSDTQYF | . | TRBJ2-3 | TRBD2 | TRBV5-4
TGTGCCAGCAGCTCCGACATGGCGCGTGCGAACACTGAAGCTTTCTTT | CASSSDMARANTEAFF | few | TRBJ1-1 | . | TRBV12-3/TRBV12-4
TGTGCCAGCAGTTTTTTAGCCTGGGACAGGGCATTGGAGACCCAGTACTTC | CASSFLAWDRALETQYF | . | TRBJ2-5 | TRBD1 | TRBV12-3/TRBV12-4
TGTGCCAGCAGCTTGGTTCCGACCTACGAGCAGTACTTC | CASSLVPTYEQYF | . | TRBJ2-7 | . | TRBV5-5
TGCGCCAGCAGCTACCAATCTCCTGGCGGGGGGTCGCTGGAGCAGTTCTTC | CASSYQSPGGGSLEQFF | . | TRBJ2-1 | TRBD2 | TRBV5-1
TGTGCCAGCAGTTTGGCCGAAGCAGATACGCAGTATTTT | CASSLAEADTQYF | . | TRBJ2-3 | . | TRBV12-3/TRBV12-4
TGCAGTGCTAGGCCCGGGACAGCCTTCCAAGAGACCCAGTACTTC | CSARPGTAFQETQYF | few | TRBJ2-5 | TRBD1 | TRBV20-1
TGTGCCAGCAGTTATAAGCGGGAGCGGGGCACCGGGGAGCTGTTTTTT | CASSYKRERGTGELFF | few | TRBJ2-2 | TRBD2 | TRBV6-2/TRBV6-3
TGTGCCAGCTCACCAGAGGCTAGCACAGATACGCAGTATTTT | CASSPEASTDTQYF | few | TRBJ2-3 | . | TRBV18
TGTGCCAGCAGTTATACAGGGGGATCTAACTATGGCTACACCTTC | CASSYTGGSNYGYTF | few | TRBJ1-2 | TRBD1 | TRBV6-5
TGCGCCAGCAGCTCAGTCAACGGGGCCTACGAGCAGTACTTC | CASSSVNGAYEQYF | . | TRBJ2-7 | . | TRBV5-1
TGTGCCACCAGCAGAGTTAGTCCCGGCAATGAGCAGTTCTTC | CATSRVSPGNEQFF | few | TRBJ2-1 | . | TRBV15
TGCAGCGTTGGGACCAGCTCCTACGAGCAGTACTTC | CSVGTSSYEQYF | many | TRBJ2-7 | . | TRBV29-1
TGTGCCAGCAGTTCAAGACAGGGGAAAGAAGCCAAAAACATTCAGTACTTC | CASSSRQGKEAKNIQYF | . | TRBJ2-4 | TRBD1 | TRBV2
TGTGCCAGCAGCTCCAGAACTAGCGGGCTCACAGATACGCAGTATTTT | CASSSRTSGLTDTQYF | . | TRBJ2-3 | TRBD2 | TRBV7-2
TGTGCCAGCAGCCCGTCGGGACAGTTAATGAACACTGAAGCTTTCTTT | CASSPSGQLMNTEAFF | few | TRBJ1-1 | TRBD1 | TRBV3-1
TGTGCCAGCAGGCCGAACTATGCCCCATCCCAGTTCTTC | CASRPNYAPSQFF | few | TRBJ2-1 | . | TRBV6-1
TGCGCCAGCAGCCTGACTGATCCTTCTGGAAACACCATATATTTT | CASSLTDPSGNTIYF | few | TRBJ1-3 | . | TRBV5-1
TGCAGCCCTGCTAGGAACACTGAAGCTTTCTTT | CSPARNTEAFF | few | TRBJ1-1 | . | TRBV29-1
TGTGCCACCAGCAGAGTAGCTGGGGGGGAGACCCAGTACTTC | CATSRVAGGETQYF | . | TRBJ2-5 | . | TRBV15
TGTGCCAGCAGCCAAGATCGGGGGGGGCACTATGGCTACACCTTC | CASSQDRGGHYGYTF | . | TRBJ1-2 | . | TRBV4-2
TGTGCCAGCAGCCGACAGGGAGGCTACACCTTC | CASSRQGGYTF | many | TRBJ1-2 | TRBD1 | TRBV5-6
TGTGCCAGCAGTCCTACGACGCGGGGTGCCGGGGAGCTGTTTTTT | CASSPTTRGAGELFF | few | TRBJ2-2 | . | TRBV27